Listed here is a single T cell receptor beta chain. The method was immunoSEQ multiplex PCR; TCRdb's version includes in-frame clones alone and lacks a portion of them. In the table there are approximately 300,000 clones, roughly 86% of which are singletons. This sample was included in a study of blood T cell repertoires in COVID-19. Across the study: Sample material is recorded as cDNA or gDNA derived from T cells, B-cell-depleted T cells, or PBMCs.

The TCR comes from a woman between 18 and 30 years old who had recovered from COVID-19. Sequencing used PBMCs or T cells enriched from blood (not recorded which).

CDR3 amino acids: CASSPWTGLNTGELFF. CDR3 coding DNA: TGTGCCAGTAGTCCGTGGACAGGCCTGAACACCGGGGAGCTGTTTTTT. V is TRBV19 and J is TRBJ2-2, with TRBD1 matching over 7 bases. Losses at the gene ends were 5 bases for V and 1 base for J; bases not matched to a gene: 7. This CDR3 is 16 amino acids long. Germline assignment: CDR1 LNHDA and CDR2 SQIVND (reference sequence).